This T cell receptor beta chain was profiled in a study of vaccination effects on CD4 cells after COVID-19. Across the study: A couple of convalescent patients gave samples 16 days and one week before vaccination.

TCRdb's table, derived via immunoSEQ multiplex PCR, lists solely in-frame clones and lacks some. This sample has 20,000 to 30,000 clones; approximately 70% occur once, and the top ten carry 15% to 20%. The ViraFEST assay expanded antigen-specific CD4+ T cells with viral peptide pools before sequencing. Following 10 days of culture, CD4+ T cells were isolated. The infection with SARS-CoV-2 (confirmed by PCR) occurred in this person between March and December 2020. Study observations and caveats: Few convalescent patients, and no early post-infection timepoints, were available to the study.

This clone showed up just once. Its antigen is undetermined. Germline V gene lookup returns CDR1 MNHNS and CDR2 SASEGT. The trim removed 7 bases at V and 6 bases at J, leaving 12 bases unmatched. The CDR3 length is 15 residues. The receptor was isolated from a human donor who had a prior SARS-CoV-2 infection. Sequencing was performed on CD4+ T cells from PBMCs cultured with SARS-CoV-2 spike peptides, taken before COVID-19 vaccination. V gene TRBV6-1 combines with J gene TRBJ2-7, with 10 bases matching TRBD2. The CDR3 sequence is CASTPEAGGLSEQYF. The CDR3 region has the DNA TGTGCCAGCACCCCTGAAGCGGGAGGGTTGTCCGAGCAGTACTTC.